The rows below give T cell receptor beta chains drawn from one sample of a study of shared clonotypes between healthy human individuals. TCRdb's table, derived via immunoSEQ multiplex PCR, lists solely in-frame clones and lacks some. The sample lists about 2.4 million clones, 93% seen once, with 0.36% in the top ten. The sample was naive CD4+ T cells from PBMCs. The receptors stem from a man younger than 35 in good health. Some clones in this sample may be carry-over from other donors' samples. Each CDR3 is given with its conserved first and last residue. D genes are given only for firm matches.

TRBV7-2	.	TRBJ2-5	CASSFLGSRSEAQYF
TRBV7-3	TRBD1	TRBJ2-2	CASSPRTGAQNTGELFF
TRBV11-2	.	TRBJ2-7	CASSLLPGLISEQYF
TRBV9	.	TRBJ1-3	CASSVVQEANTIYF
TRBV5-1	TRBD1	TRBJ1-2	CASSGSGGAHGYTF
TRBV6-5	TRBD2	TRBJ2-7	CASRQGLAAFYEQYF
TRBV5-1	TRBD2	TRBJ2-1	CASSSNPGTSGGSYNEQFF
TRBV5-6	.	TRBJ1-2	CASSLGVSVYGYTF
TRBV10-1	.	TRBJ2-7	CASSENRYEQYF
TRBV5-1	.	TRBJ2-5	CASSLYQGNGETQYF
TRBV27	.	TRBJ2-5	CASSLWANREQETQYF
TRBV28	.	TRBJ1-1	CASSLVLTGNTEAFF
TRBV7-3	TRBD2	TRBJ2-7	CASSPTSGYEQYF
TRBV6-4	.	TRBJ2-6	CASSVSHSTGANVLTF
TRBV4-2	TRBD1	TRBJ2-2	CASSQGRGPDTGELFF
TRBV14	.	TRBJ2-7	CASSPWGASYEQYF
TRBV11-2	TRBD2	TRBJ2-5	CASSPLAGRQETQYF
TRBV30	TRBD1	TRBJ1-4	CAWLPGQGATNEKLFF
TRBV6-6	.	TRBJ1-1	CASRGLAPEAFF
TRBV27	.	TRBJ1-3	CASSSFVAGLRGNTIYF
TRBV2	TRBD1	TRBJ1-1	CASSYRGMNTEAFF
TRBV28	.	TRBJ1-5	CASTVGASPQHF
TRBV28	.	TRBJ2-7	CASSSQVDEQYF
TRBV7-8	TRBD1	TRBJ1-1	CASSLPHQGVSEAFF